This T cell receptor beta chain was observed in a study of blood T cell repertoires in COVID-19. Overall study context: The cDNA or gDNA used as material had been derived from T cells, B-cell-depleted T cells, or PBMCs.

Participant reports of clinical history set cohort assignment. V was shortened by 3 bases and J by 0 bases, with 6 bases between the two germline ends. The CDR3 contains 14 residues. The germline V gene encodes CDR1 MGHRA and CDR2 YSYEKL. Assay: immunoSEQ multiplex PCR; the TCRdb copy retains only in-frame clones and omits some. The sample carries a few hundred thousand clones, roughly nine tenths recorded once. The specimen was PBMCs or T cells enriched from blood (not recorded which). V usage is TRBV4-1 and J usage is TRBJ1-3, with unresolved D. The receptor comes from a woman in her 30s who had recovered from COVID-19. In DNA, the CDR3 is TGCGCCAGCAGCCACCCTTTCTCTGGAAACACCATATATTTT. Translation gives CASSHPFSGNTIYF.